This T cell receptor (beta chain) stems from a study of glioma-infiltrating T cells. General study points: Very few CDR3 sequences were shared between tissue and blood. Tissue-blood divergence was below expectation in non-neoplastic patients, above in gliomas.

About this clonotype itself: The antigen remains undetermined. Possible read error: a much larger clone is one base away.

This CDR3 is built from 13 residues. J lost 6 bases, V lost 7 bases, and 7 bases had no gene match. Germline values: CDR1 SQVTM, CDR2 ANQGSEA. TCR alpha and beta CDR3 regions were amplified from RNA using iRepertoire nested multiplex PCR. Input was roughly 95-400 ng of tissue mRNA or PBMC total RNA. From the multiplex PCR reads, TCRdb called clonotypes with MiXCR, one entry per CDR3 protein. The data show about 210,000 distinct CDR3 sequences, approximately 30% seen once. The sequence derives from a human donor with low-grade glioma or glioblastoma, undergoing nonglioma brain surgery, or in good health (not recorded which). The specimen was glioma tissue, nonneoplastic brain tissue, or PBMCs (not recorded which). The chain uses TRBV29-1 and TRBJ2-1; 9 bases map to TRBD2. CDR3 protein: CSGGLAYSNEQFF. CDR3 nucleotide sequence: TGCAGCGGTGGACTAGCGTACAGCAATGAGCAGTTCTTC.